This T cell receptor (beta chain) was captured by sequencing in a study of blood T cell repertoires in COVID-19. The overall study: Some COVID-19 samples were acute and others convalescent; all came from the United States, Italy and Spain. Sample material is recorded as cDNA or gDNA derived from T cells, B-cell-depleted T cells, or PBMCs.

This clone was detected only once. The germline gives CDR1 SNHLY, CDR2 FYNNEI. The CDR3 totals 14 residues. V gave up 5 bases and J gave up 2 bases, with 11 bases separating them. The table came from immunoSEQ multiplex PCR; TCRdb's copy has only in-frame clones and leaves some out. The data show 70,000 to 85,000 clones, 86% seen once. The chain couples TRBV2 to TRBJ2-3; D might be TRBD2 (5 bases). The specimen sequenced was peripheral blood. The sequence was collected from a woman older than 75 in a cohort sampled during active or convalescent COVID-19. The CDR3 loop reads CASSPSLATDTQYF. DNA for the CDR3: TGTGCCAGCAGTCCTAGCCTCGCCACAGATACGCAGTATTTT. Together with reference TRBV2 and TRBJ2-3, the CDR3 gives the full variable domain: EPEVTQTPSHQVTQMGQEVILRCVPISNHLYFYWYRQILGQKVEFLVSFYNNEISEKSEIFDDQFSVERPDGSNFTLKIRSTKLEDSAMYFCASSPSLATDTQYFGPGTRLTVL.